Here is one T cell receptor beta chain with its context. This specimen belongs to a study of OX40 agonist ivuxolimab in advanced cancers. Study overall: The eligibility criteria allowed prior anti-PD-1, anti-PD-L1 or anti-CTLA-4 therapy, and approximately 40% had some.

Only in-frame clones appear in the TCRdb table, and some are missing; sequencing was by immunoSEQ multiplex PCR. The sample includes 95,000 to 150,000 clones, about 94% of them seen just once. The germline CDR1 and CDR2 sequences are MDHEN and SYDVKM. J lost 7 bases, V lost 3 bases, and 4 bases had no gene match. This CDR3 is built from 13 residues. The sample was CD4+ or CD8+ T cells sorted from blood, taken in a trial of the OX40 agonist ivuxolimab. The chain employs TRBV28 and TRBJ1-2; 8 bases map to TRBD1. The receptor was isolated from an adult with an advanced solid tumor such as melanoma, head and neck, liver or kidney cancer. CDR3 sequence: CASSLDRARGYTF. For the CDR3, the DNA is TGTGCCAGCAGTTTGGACAGGGCGCGTGGCTACACCTTC.